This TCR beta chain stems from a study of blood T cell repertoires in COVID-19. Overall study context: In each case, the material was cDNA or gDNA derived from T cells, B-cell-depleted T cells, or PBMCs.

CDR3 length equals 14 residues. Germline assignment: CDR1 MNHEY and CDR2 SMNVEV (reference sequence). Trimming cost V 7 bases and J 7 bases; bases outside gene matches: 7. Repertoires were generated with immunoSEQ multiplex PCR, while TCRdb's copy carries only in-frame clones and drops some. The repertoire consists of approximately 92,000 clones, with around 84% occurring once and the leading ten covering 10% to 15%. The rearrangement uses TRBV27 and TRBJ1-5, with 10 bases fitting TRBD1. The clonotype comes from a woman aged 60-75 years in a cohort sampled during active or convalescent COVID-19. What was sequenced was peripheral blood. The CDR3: CASKGQGVGQPQHF. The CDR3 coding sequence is TGTGCCAGCAAAGGACAGGGGGTGGGGCAGCCCCAGCATTTT.